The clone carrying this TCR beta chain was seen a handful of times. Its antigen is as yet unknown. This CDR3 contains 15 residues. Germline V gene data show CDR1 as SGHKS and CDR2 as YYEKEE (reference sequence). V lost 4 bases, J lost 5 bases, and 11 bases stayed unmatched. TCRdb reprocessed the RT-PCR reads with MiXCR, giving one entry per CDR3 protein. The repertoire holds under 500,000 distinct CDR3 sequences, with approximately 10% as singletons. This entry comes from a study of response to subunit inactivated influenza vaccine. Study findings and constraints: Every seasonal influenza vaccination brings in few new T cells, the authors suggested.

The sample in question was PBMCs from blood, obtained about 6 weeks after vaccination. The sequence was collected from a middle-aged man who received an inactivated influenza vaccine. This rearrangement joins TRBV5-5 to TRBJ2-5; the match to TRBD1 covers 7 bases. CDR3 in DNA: TGTGCCAGCAGCGTAACAGCCCAGGGGGTGGAGACCCAGTACTTC. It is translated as CASSVTAQGVETQYF.